Presented here are 7 T cell receptor beta chains from one specimen sequenced in a study of T cells after yellow fever vaccination. TCRdb re-called the 5' RACE reads through MiXCR, storing one row per CDR3 protein. This sample carries 100,000 to 150,000 distinct CDR3 sequences, roughly 8.2% of them seen once, and the ten largest clones take about 40%. The sequencing used CD8+ T cells sorted from PBMCs, collected on the day of the yellow fever booster vaccination. The origin of the receptors is a man aged 18 to 29 who received the YFV17D yellow fever vaccine.

This clonotype was counted only a few times. The V gene is TRBV7-6, the J gene TRBJ1-5; TRBD1 matches 11 bases. Germline loops: CDR1 SGHVS, CDR2 FNYEAQ. After removal of 5 bases from V and 1 base from J, the junction contained 4 bases not matched to a gene. The length of the CDR3 is 16 residues. The chain's CDR3 is CASSPGTGGSNQPQHF. CDR3 nucleotide sequence: TGTGCCAGCAGCCCAGGGACAGGGGGGAGCAATCAGCCCCAGCATTTT.

The J gene is TRBJ2-3, the V gene TRBV7-2; no clear D gene. The CDR3 contains 14 residues. Germline V lookup: CDR1 SGHTA, CDR2 FQGNSA. Deletions cut 1 base from V and 1 base from J, with 6 bases between. In nucleotides, the CDR3 is TGTGCCAGCAGCTTAGTTCTAGGCACAGATACGCAGTATTTT. As protein: CASSLVLGTDTQYF.

In DNA form, the CDR3 reads TGCAGTGCTAGAGATCGGGGTTCCCCTGAAGCTTTCTTT. Encoded protein: CSARDRGSPEAFF. The J gene is TRBJ1-1, the V gene TRBV20-1; the D is unclear. Trimming pared 0 bases from V and 6 bases from J, leaving 11 bases between. CDR3 length equals 13 residues. Germline assignment: CDR1 DFQATT and CDR2 SNEGSKA (reference sequence).

This clonotype was seen repeatedly, ten times or more. The chain joins TRBV25-1 to TRBJ1-1; D call uncertain. This CDR3 contains 12 residues. With 3 bases removed from V and 6 bases from J, the gap between germline ends came to 8 bases. Germline V gene data show CDR1 as MGHDK and CDR2 as SYGVNS. The CDR3 region has the DNA TGTGCCAGCAGTGATCTGTTATCTGAAGCTTTCTTT. This gives the protein CASSDLLSEAFF.

The chain uses TRBV6-1 and TRBJ2-1; D ambiguous. The V gene's germline CDR1 is MNHNS and CDR2 SASEGT. This CDR3 has 12 residues. V was trimmed by 1 base and J by 14 bases, leaving 12 bases between them. In DNA form, the CDR3 reads TGTGCCAGCAGTGAAGTAATGCCGGTGGAGTTCTTC. This encodes CASSEVMPVEFF.

This clonotype came up many times. The V and J genes are TRBV5-1 and TRBJ2-7; TRBD2 might be the D (5 bases). CDR3 length: 16 residues. The V end was cut by 0 bases, the J end by 0 bases, with 13 bases between. The germline V gene has CDR1 SGHRS and CDR2 YFSETQ. In nucleotides, the CDR3 is TGCGCCAGCAGCTTGGGTCCGCAGCGGAGCTCCTACGAGCAGTACGTC. Protein sequence: CASSLGPQRSSYEQYV.

V is TRBV1 and J is TRBJ1-5. TRBV1 is a known pseudogene. The CDR3 length is 13 residues. For the CDR3, the DNA is TGCACCAGCAGCCGCGGGCTGTATCAGCCCCAGCATTTT. It yields the protein CTSSRGLYQPQHF.